A single sample gave rise to the 5 T cell receptor beta chains below, sequenced in a study of cytomegalovirus exposure and HLA in healthy donors. PCR primers comprised 60 Vbeta and 13 Jbeta primers. This table comes from immunoSEQ multiplex PCR, and its TCRdb copy is limited to in-frame clones, with some not included. The sample includes more than 95,000 clones, approximately 86% of them seen just once. Sequencing used PBMCs. These receptors were collected from a young man in good health and CMV-seronegative.

This clone appeared once. DNA of the CDR3: TGTGCCAGCCCCGGACTAGCGGCCTACAATGAGCAGTTCTTC. Its protein is CASPGLAAYNEQFF. The V gene is TRBV6-6, the J gene TRBJ2-1, with TRBD2 matching 10 bases. Losses at the gene ends were 8 bases for V and 2 bases for J; bases not matched to a gene: 3. Germline-derived CDR1 and CDR2 are MNHNY and SVGAGI (reference sequence). This CDR3 comprises 14 residues.

The CDR3 DNA is TGCGCCAGCGTTTTGGGGGGGGCACTAACCACTGAAGCTTTCTTT. Translation: CASVLGGALTTEAFF. The chain recombines TRBV4-1 with TRBJ1-1, with D maybe TRBD1 (6 bases). The germline V gene encodes CDR1 MGHRA and CDR2 YSYEKL. The V end was cut by 8 bases, the J end by 4 bases, with 20 bases between. The CDR3 is 15 amino acids.

This sequence joins TRBV28 and TRBJ2-2; TRBD1 is a possible D gene (6 bases). The CDR3 loop spans 16 amino acids. CDR1 MDHEN and CDR2 SYDVKM come from the germline V gene. The V end was cut by 5 bases, the J end by 1 base, with 14 bases between. The CDR3 reads CASSRQAQLNTGELFF. As DNA, the CDR3 is TGTGCCAGCAGTAGACAGGCGCAATTGAACACCGGGGAGCTGTTTTTT.

This chain uses TRBV6-5 with TRBJ2-1; 8 bases are shared with TRBD2. This CDR3 region has 14 residues. V shed 7 bases and J 5 bases; nucleotides not matched to a gene: 7. From germline, CDR1 is MNHEY and CDR2 SVGAGI. CDR3 nucleotide sequence: TGTGCCAGCACCTGGACTAGCCGCAACAATGAGCAGTTCTTC. Encoded protein: CASTWTSRNNEQFF.

There are many counts of this clone. The gene calls are TRBV19 and TRBJ1-1; 7 bases match TRBD1. CDR1 LNHDA and CDR2 SQIVND come from the germline V gene (reference sequence). The V segment lost 5 bases and the J segment 5 bases; nucleotides outside the gene matches: 5. The CDR3 runs to 13 residues. The chain's CDR3 is CASSSRGLTEAFF. Written as DNA, the CDR3 is TGTGCCAGTAGTTCTAGGGGGCTAACTGAAGCTTTCTTT.